This TCR beta chain is drawn from a study of blood T cell repertoires in COVID-19. Study summary: Samples representing acute and convalescent COVID-19 were sourced from the United States, Italy and Spain. Sources were T cells, B-cell-depleted T cells, or PBMCs; the material itself was cDNA or gDNA.

In Seattle, patients joined the study during active infection and were tracked longitudinally. Authors' processing steps: From reference gene primer amplification, estimates of nucleated cell counts were derived. Here immunoSEQ multiplex PCR was the method, and the copy in TCRdb shows in-frame clones only, minus some. V, J and clone size derive from that table, while D and trimming were established from the DNA sequence. Of 300,000 to 400,000 clones listed, roughly 90% are singletons. This TCR derives from a woman aged 25 to 45 with COVID-19, enrolled during active disease. Sequencing was carried out using peripheral blood.

As DNA, the CDR3 is TGTGCCAGCAGTTTATCCCTACCGAACACCGGGGAGCTGTTTTTT. As protein: CASSLSLPNTGELFF. The chain couples TRBV28 to TRBJ2-2; D not certain. This CDR3 contains 15 residues. V shed 1 base and J shed 0 bases, with 6 bases lying between them. Germline lookup yields CDR1 MDHEN and CDR2 SYDVKM.